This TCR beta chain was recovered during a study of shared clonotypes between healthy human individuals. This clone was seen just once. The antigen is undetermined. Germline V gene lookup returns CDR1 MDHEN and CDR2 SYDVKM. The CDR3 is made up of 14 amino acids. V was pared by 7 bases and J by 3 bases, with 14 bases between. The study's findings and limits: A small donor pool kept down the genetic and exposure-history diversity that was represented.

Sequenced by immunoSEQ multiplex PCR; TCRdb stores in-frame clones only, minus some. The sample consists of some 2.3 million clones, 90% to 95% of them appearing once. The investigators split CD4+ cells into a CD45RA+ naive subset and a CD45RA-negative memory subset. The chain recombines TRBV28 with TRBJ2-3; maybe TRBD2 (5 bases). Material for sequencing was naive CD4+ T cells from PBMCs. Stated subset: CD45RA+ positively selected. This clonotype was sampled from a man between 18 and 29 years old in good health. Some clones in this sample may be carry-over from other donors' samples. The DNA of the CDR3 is TGTGCCAGCACCGTCGGGCGGAGGACAGATACGCAGTATTTT. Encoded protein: CASTVGRRTDTQYF.